The 25 T cell receptor beta chains below were found in one sample sequenced in a study of technical replicates of blood from several donors (dated by TCRdb to between 2016 and 2019). Receptors were amplified or captured by the immunoSEQ multiplex PCR assay. Not all clones reach the TCRdb copy of this immuneACCESS table, which keeps in-frame sequences only. Checked studies attribute under half of the gap to unresolved V genes and leave the rest unexplained. For this sample there are tens of thousands of clones; approximately 94% appear just once. The ten largest clonotypes hold approximately 0.25% of the sample. The source material was T cells isolated from PBMCs. These receptors were obtained from a human donor in good health.

V and J are TRBV9 and TRBJ2-7, with 14 nucleotides matching TRBD2. The CDR3 is 17 residues long. Looked up from germline, CDR1 is SGDLS and CDR2 is YYNGEE. The V segment lost 3 bases and the J segment 5 bases; nucleotides outside the gene matches: 10. The CDR3 protein is CASSATTSGRATDEQYF. Here the CDR3 DNA reads TGTGCCAGCAGCGCCACGACTAGCGGGAGGGCTACAGACGAGCAGTACTTC.

The chain uses TRBV5-1 and TRBJ1-1, with D perhaps matching TRBD1 (5 bases). Germline CDR1 reads SGHRS; CDR2 reads YFSETQ. The ends were cut back, 0 bases at V and 6 bases at J, with 12 bases in the middle. CDR3 length: 14 amino acids. The CDR3 DNA follows: TGCGCCAGCAGCTTGGTGGGGGGGGAAGCTGAAGCTTTCTTT. Amino acid sequence: CASSLVGGEAEAFF. The whole variable domain, filled in from reference TRBV5-1 and TRBJ1-1, reads KAGVTQTPRYLIKTRGQQVTLSCSPISGHRSVSWYQQTPGQGLQFLFEYFSETQRNKGNFPGRFSGRQFSNSRSEMNVSTLELGDSALYLCASSLVGGEAEAFFGQGTRLTVV.

This clone was seen a single time. This sequence joins TRBV30 and TRBJ2-7; 8 bases agree with TRBD1. The CDR3 length is 16 residues. V dropped 0 bases and J dropped 5; count of bases not matched to a gene: 12. Germline CDR1 GTSNPN, CDR2 SVGIG (reference sequence). CDR3 in DNA: TGTGCCTGGAGTGTCTCCTTCGACAGGGGCCCCAACGAGCAGTACTTC. Its protein product is CAWSVSFDRGPNEQYF.

V usage is TRBV5-6 and J usage is TRBJ2-7, with 8 bases fitting TRBD2. The germline V gene has CDR1 SGHDT and CDR2 YYEEEE. CDR3 size: 16 residues. V lost 4 bases and J lost 0; bases outside the gene matches: 9. Here the CDR3 reads CASSRTWGLGSYEQYF. The CDR3 DNA is TGTGCCAGCAGCAGGACATGGGGACTAGGCTCCTACGAGCAGTACTTC. The variable domain in full, completed from reference TRBV5-6 and TRBJ2-7, reads DAGVTQSPTHLIKTRGQQVTLRCSPKSGHDTVSWYQQALGQGPQFIFQYYEEEERQRGNFPDRFSGHQFPNYSSELNVNALLLGDSALYLCASSRTWGLGSYEQYFGPGTRLTVT.

This chain links TRBV10-3 with TRBJ2-1, with 9 bases matching TRBD2. The germline V gene encodes CDR1 ENHRY and CDR2 SYGVKD. This CDR3 comprises 14 residues. V lost 4 bases to trimming and J lost 2 bases; unmatched junction nucleotides: 0. The CDR3 bases are TGTGCCATCAGTGCTAGCGGGACCTACAATGAGCAGTTCTTC. Translating gives CAISASGTYNEQFF.

V gene TRBV10-1 combines with J gene TRBJ1-1; no reliable D call. This CDR3 has 13 amino acids. V was shortened by 4 bases and J by 1 base, with 7 bases between the two germline ends. CDR1 WNHNN and CDR2 SYGVQD come from the germline V gene (reference sequence). CDR3 bases: TGCGCCAGCAGTGTGGGCAAGAACACTGAAGCTTTCTTT. Residues: CASSVGKNTEAFF.

The chain combines TRBV20-1 with TRBJ2-2; no definite D call. The CDR3 loop spans 11 amino acids. Trimming took 3 bases from V and 6 from J, leaving 5 bases between them. Germline V gives CDR1 DFQATT, CDR2 SNEGSKA (reference sequence). This CDR3 is CSARRSGELFF. CDR3 bases: TGCAGTGCTAGGAGATCCGGGGAGCTGTTTTTT.

The rearrangement uses TRBV10-3 and TRBJ1-1; 9 bases fit TRBD1. CDR1 ENHRY and CDR2 SYGVKD come from the germline V gene. This CDR3 has 14 residues. With 6 bases clipped from V and 5 bases from J, the junction kept 7 bases outside the gene matches. Here the CDR3 reads CAIRGQGGVTEAFF. For the CDR3, the DNA is TGTGCCATCAGGGGACAGGGCGGAGTAACTGAAGCTTTCTTT.

The V and J genes are TRBV28 and TRBJ2-1; 14 bases are a match to TRBD2. The CDR3 runs to 17 residues. The J segment lost 7 bases and the V segment lost 6 bases, leaving 11 bases of the junction unmatched. CDR1 is MDHEN, CDR2 SYDVKM, per germline. CDR3 residues: CASSSIRLAGGSNEQFF. The CDR3 DNA follows: TGTGCCAGCAGCTCCATAAGACTAGCGGGAGGGAGTAATGAGCAGTTCTTC.

This chain uses TRBV9 with TRBJ1-2; 8 bases map to TRBD1. The CDR3 is made up of 13 amino acids. CDR1 is SGDLS, CDR2 YYNGEE, per germline. The J segment lost 4 bases and the V segment lost 2 bases, leaving 1 base of the junction unmatched. The CDR3 DNA is TGTGCCAGCAGCGTTCAGGGGGCCTATGGCTACACCTTC. It yields the protein CASSVQGAYGYTF.

In this sample, this clone turned up once. The rearrangement joins TRBV28 to TRBJ1-4; 10 bases map to TRBD1. The CDR3 extends over 16 amino acids. Germline V gives CDR1 MDHEN, CDR2 SYDVKM. V lost 7 bases, J lost 6 bases, and 11 bases stayed unmatched. Here the CDR3 DNA reads TGTGCCAGCACCCTGACAGGGGGCGCGGGTTATGAAAAACTGTTTTTT. This gives the protein CASTLTGGAGYEKLFF. The full variable domain, with the rest looked up from reference TRBV28 and TRBJ1-4, is DVKVTQSSRYLVKRTGEKVFLECVQDMDHENMFWYRQDPGLGLRLIYFSYDVKMKEKGDIPEGYSVSREKKERFSLILESASTNQTSMYLCASTLTGGAGYEKLFFGSGTQLSVL.

The chain joins TRBV7-9 to TRBJ2-1; TRBD2 matches 8 bases. From germline, CDR1 is SEHNR and CDR2 FQNEAQ (reference sequence). V trimming: 1 base; J trimming: 4 bases; junction bases outside the gene matches: 6. This CDR3 comprises 16 residues. The CDR3 loop is CASSLVTGGLYNEQFF. The CDR3 DNA sequence: TGTGCCAGCAGCTTAGTCACGGGGGGGCTATACAATGAGCAGTTCTTC. The variable domain in full, with the rest retrieved from reference TRBV7-9 and TRBJ2-1, is DTGVSQNPRHKITKRGQNVTFRCDPISEHNRLYWYRQTLGQGPEFLTYFQNEAQLEKSRLLSDRFSAERPKGSFSTLEIQRTEQGDSAMYLCASSLVTGGLYNEQFFGPGTRLTVL.

V is TRBV29-1 and J is TRBJ1-2; D remains ambiguous. Between the trimmed V and J ends, which lost 5 bases and 4 bases, there was a span of 8 bases. The CDR3 loop spans 11 amino acids. Germline V gene lookup returns CDR1 SQVTM and CDR2 ANQGSEA. The CDR3 spells CSVPAIYGYTF. In DNA, the CDR3 is TGCAGCGTTCCAGCGATCTATGGCTACACCTTC.

This clone has only one observation. This sequence joins TRBV6-4 and TRBJ2-3; 14 bases are a match to TRBD2. The CDR3 runs 19 residues. The J segment lost 9 bases and the V segment lost 2 bases, leaving 16 bases of the junction unmatched. In germline, CDR1 is MRHNA, CDR2 SNTAGT. In DNA form, the CDR3 reads TGTGCCAGCAGTGACCGAGAGGGACTAGCGGGGGCCAAAAGAGACACGCAGTATTTT. This codes for CASSDREGLAGAKRDTQYF.

The chain joins TRBV6-4 to TRBJ2-3, with 11 bases that match TRBD2. The CDR3 spans 14 residues. V was pared by 8 bases and J by 5 bases, with 6 bases of the junction left unmatched. Germline loops: CDR1 MRHNA, CDR2 SNTAGT. CDR3 DNA: TGTGCCAGCTCCCGACTAGCGGGATTAGATACGCAGTATTTT. It specifies CASSRLAGLDTQYF.

The chain employs TRBV5-1 and TRBJ1-4; 7 bases match TRBD1. This CDR3 is built from 12 residues. The V gene's germline CDR1 is SGHRS and CDR2 YFSETQ. J was trimmed by 8 bases and V by 7 bases; bases with no gene match: 5. CDR3 nucleotides: TGCGCCAGCCAGGGGGTTGGGGAAAAACTGTTTTTT. It encodes CASQGVGEKLFF.

The J gene is TRBJ2-7, the V gene TRBV19; 9 nucleotides line up with TRBD1. Germline loops: CDR1 LNHDA, CDR2 SQIVND (reference sequence). J lost 9 bases, V lost 6 bases, and 15 bases had no gene match. The CDR3 is made up of 15 amino acids. Here the CDR3 reads CASRGTGQGQAGQYF. Here the CDR3 DNA reads TGTGCCAGTAGGGGAACGGGACAGGGCCAAGCTGGGCAGTACTTC.

This clone was picked up one time. V is TRBV6-5 and J is TRBJ2-7; 8 bases align to TRBD1. CDR1 MNHEY and CDR2 SVGAGI come from the germline V gene. The J segment lost 5 bases and the V segment lost 5 bases, leaving 8 bases of the junction unmatched. The CDR3 loop spans 14 amino acids. The CDR3 is CASSLDRGRNEQYF. CDR3 coding DNA: TGTGCCAGCAGTCTAGACAGGGGAAGGAACGAGCAGTACTTC.

The chain couples TRBV4-2 to TRBJ1-5; no clear D. The V gene's germline CDR1 is LGHNA and CDR2 YNFKEQ. With 1 base removed from V and 4 bases from J, the gap between germline ends came to 5 bases. The CDR3 has 13 amino acids. The CDR3 DNA follows: TGTGCCAGCAGCCAAGTGTTAAATCAGCCCCAGCATTTT. This translates into CASSQVLNQPQHF.

This clone was counted a few times. This chain links TRBV7-9 with TRBJ1-1; D is undetermined. Germline CDR1 reads SEHNR; CDR2 reads FQNEAQ (reference sequence). The V end lost 7 bases, the J end lost 0 bases, and 9 bases lay between the germline ends. The CDR3 spans 13 residues. The CDR3 nucleotides read TGTGCCAGCACTCCGTCAGTGAACACTGAAGCTTTCTTT. Protein sequence: CASTPSVNTEAFF.

This clone has a handful of counts. The chain's CDR3 is CASSDTGQGSYGYTF. For the CDR3, the DNA is TGTGCCAGCAGTGATACTGGACAGGGTAGCTATGGCTACACCTTC. The chain employs TRBV2 and TRBJ1-2, with 8 bases aligning to TRBD1. The ends lost 3 bases at V and 4 bases at J; junction bases unmatched: 7. The V gene's germline CDR1 is SNHLY and CDR2 FYNNEI. The CDR3 runs to 15 residues.

With regard to this clone: Other DNA sequences in the same sample also yield this CDR3. CDR3 DNA sequence: TGTGCCAGCAGCTTGGAACGAGGCACTGAAGCTTTCTTT. It specifies CASSLERGTEAFF. The chain employs TRBV5-4 and TRBJ1-1; the D is unclear. Per germline, CDR1 SGHNT and CDR2 YYREEE (reference sequence). The germline V and J ends were trimmed by 0 bases and 4 bases, with 7 bases remaining between them. The CDR3 has 13 residues.

This rearrangement joins TRBV5-4 to TRBJ2-5; possibly TRBD2 for D (5 bases). V shed 2 bases and J shed 1 base, with 12 bases lying between them. CDR1 is SGHNT and CDR2 is YYREEE in the germline V gene (reference sequence). The CDR3 spans 15 residues. In DNA, the CDR3 is TGTGCCAGCAGCTTTTTCGGAGGACCCCAAGAGACCCAGTACTTC. This gives the protein CASSFFGGPQETQYF.

This clone was recorded only once. This chain joins TRBV6-1 and TRBJ1-1; 7 bases match TRBD1. The trim removed 6 bases at V and 0 bases at J, leaving 1 base unmatched. The CDR3 sequence is 13 residues long. Germline V gene sequence: CDR1 MNHNS, CDR2 SASEGT. The CDR3 sequence is CASRQGMNTEAFF. CDR3 nucleotide sequence: TGTGCCAGCAGACAGGGGATGAACACTGAAGCTTTCTTT.

This clone appeared once. The chain is built from TRBV18 and TRBJ2-5, with 7 bases identical to TRBD1. V dropped 6 bases and J dropped 2; count of bases not matched to a gene: 6. The CDR3 spans 14 residues. Germline V gives CDR1 KGHSH, CDR2 LQKENI. The DNA of the CDR3 is TGTGCCAGCTCGCCGGGACAGCAGCAAGAGACCCAGTACTTC. Residues: CASSPGQQQETQYF.